This T cell receptor beta chain was identified during a study of T cell responses to AZD1222 COVID-19 vaccine. Study details: The study pooled second doses at about 4 or about 12 weeks. General study points: The donor cohort was predominantly white British with a female majority, and clonal diversity may have been underestimated. Nearly half of spike-specific TCRs reportedly target variant regions that are unmutated in the B.1.351 and B.1.1.7 variants. Vaccine-related CD4 TCRs covered spike, predominating at 160-218 and 743-854.

Here immunoSEQ multiplex PCR was the method, and the copy in TCRdb shows in-frame clones only, minus some. This sample yields about 120,000 clones, of which 80% to 95% are seen a single time; more than 13% belongs to the top ten. About this clone itself: Its antigen is as yet unknown.

CDR1 and CDR2 (germline): SGHDT, YYEEEE. Trimming removed 0 bases from V and 0 bases from J, with 7 bases in between. The CDR3 is 16 amino acids. The source is an adult in good health. The chain recombines TRBV5-6 with TRBJ1-6, with D maybe TRBD1 (5 bases). Source: peripheral blood, taken on day 0 of AZD1222 vaccination. For the CDR3, the DNA is TGTGCCAGCAGCTTGGAGGGGAGCTCCTATAATTCACCCCTCCACTTT. This encodes CASSLEGSSYNSPLHF.